The 5 T cell receptor beta chains presented below share a single source sample, sequenced in a study of blood T cells in healthy people across ages. It was with a sample-barcoded 5' primer and a J-beta primer mix that a second PCR of about 6 to 12 cycles was run. Via MiXCR, TCRdb re-called the 5' RACE reads, giving one row per CDR3 protein. The table includes 700,000 to 950,000 distinct CDR3 sequences, 58% detected once. The sequenced sample was blood. These receptors all come from a man aged 30 to 39 in good health.

The V and J genes are TRBV20-1 and TRBJ2-5; perhaps TRBD2 as D (7 bases). CDR3 size: 15 residues. Trimming removed 1 base from V and 5 bases from J, with 17 bases in between. Germline loops: CDR1 DFQATT, CDR2 SNEGSKA (reference sequence). The CDR3 loop is CSARGWGGIMETQYF. The CDR3 DNA follows: TGCAGTGCTAGAGGGTGGGGGGGCATCATGGAGACCCAGTACTTC.

This chain uses TRBV27 with TRBJ2-7; D gene uncertain. CDR1 is MNHEY, CDR2 SMNVEV, per germline (reference sequence). The ends were cut back, 8 bases at V and 2 bases at J, with 19 bases in the middle. The CDR3 totals 15 residues. The CDR3 bases are TGTGCCAGCGGCATCACCGGAGAGGATCCCTACGAGCAGTACTTC. Amino acids: CASGITGEDPYEQYF.

The CDR3 spells CSARDFRGFTEAFF. CDR3 DNA sequence: TGCAGTGCTAGAGATTTCAGGGGGTTCACTGAAGCTTTCTTT. V and J are TRBV20-1 and TRBJ1-1; TRBD1 matches at 7 bases. Trimming removed 0 bases from V and 4 bases from J; junction bases left unmatched: 5. The germline V gene encodes CDR1 DFQATT and CDR2 SNEGSKA (reference sequence). The CDR3 loop spans 14 amino acids.

The chain has TRBV6-6 and TRBJ1-2; D call uncertain. This CDR3 contains 14 residues. The V end was cut by 4 bases, the J end by 4 bases, with 13 bases between. Germline-derived CDR1 and CDR2 are MNHNY and SVGAGI (reference sequence). The CDR3 here is CASSLDNSLYGYTF. The CDR3 bases are TGTGCCAGCAGTTTAGACAATTCCCTCTATGGCTACACCTTC.

The V call is TRBV9, the J call TRBJ1-1; D is perhaps TRBD1 (5 bases). Germline V gene data show CDR1 as SGDLS and CDR2 as YYNGEE. The CDR3 loop spans 15 amino acids. V was pared by 0 bases and J by 0 bases, with 9 bases between. In DNA form, the CDR3 reads TGTGCCAGCAGCGTAGGGGGGATTATGAACACTGAAGCTTTCTTT. Translation gives CASSVGGIMNTEAFF. Full variable domain (remainder filled in from reference TRBV9 and TRBJ1-1): DSGVTQTPKHLITATGQRVTLRCSPRSGDLSVYWYQQSLDQGLQFLIQYYNGEERAKGNILERFSAQQFPDLHSELNLSSLELGDSALYFCASSVGGIMNTEAFFGQGTRLTVV.